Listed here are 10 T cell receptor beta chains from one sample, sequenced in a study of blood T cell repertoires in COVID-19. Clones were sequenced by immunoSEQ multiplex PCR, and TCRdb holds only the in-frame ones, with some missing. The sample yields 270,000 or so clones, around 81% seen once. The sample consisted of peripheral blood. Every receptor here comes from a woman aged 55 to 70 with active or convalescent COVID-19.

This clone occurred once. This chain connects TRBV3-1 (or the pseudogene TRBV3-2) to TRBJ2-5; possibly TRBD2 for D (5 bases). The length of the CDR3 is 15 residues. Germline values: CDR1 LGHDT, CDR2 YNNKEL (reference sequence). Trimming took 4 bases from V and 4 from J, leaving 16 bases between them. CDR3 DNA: TGTGCCAGCAGCCTCCCCAGCTCGGGAAGAGAGACCCAGTACTTC. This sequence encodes CASSLPSSGRETQYF.

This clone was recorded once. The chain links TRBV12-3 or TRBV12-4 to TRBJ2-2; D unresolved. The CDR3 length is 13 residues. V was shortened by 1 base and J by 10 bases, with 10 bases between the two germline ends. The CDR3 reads CASSLDKPLELFF. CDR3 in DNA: TGTGCCAGCAGTTTAGATAAGCCCCTGGAGCTGTTTTTT.

The CDR3 DNA sequence: TGTGCCAGCAGGAACCAACCCTATTCTAGCGGGGACAATGAGCAGTTCTTC. This translates into CASRNQPYSSGDNEQFF. The rearrangement uses TRBV6-4 and TRBJ2-1; 9 positions agree with TRBD2. CDR3 length: 17 amino acids. The trim removed 6 bases at V and 5 bases at J, leaving 14 bases unmatched. CDR1 and CDR2 from the germline V gene are MRHNA and SNTAGT.

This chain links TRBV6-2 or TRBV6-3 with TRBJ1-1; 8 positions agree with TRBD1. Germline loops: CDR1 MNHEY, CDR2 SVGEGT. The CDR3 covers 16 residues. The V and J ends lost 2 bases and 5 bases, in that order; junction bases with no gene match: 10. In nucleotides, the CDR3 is TGTGCCAGCAGTTACCCCTTCCAGGGGGCGGGAACTGAAGCTTTCTTT. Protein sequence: CASSYPFQGAGTEAFF.

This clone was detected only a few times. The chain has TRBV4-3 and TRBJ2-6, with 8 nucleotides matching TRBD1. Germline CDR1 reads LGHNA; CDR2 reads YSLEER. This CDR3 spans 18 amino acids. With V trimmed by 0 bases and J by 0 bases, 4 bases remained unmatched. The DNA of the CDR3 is TGCGCCAGCAGCCAAGAAAGACAGGGGTACTCTGGGGCCAACGTCCTGACTTTC. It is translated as CASSQERQGYSGANVLTF.

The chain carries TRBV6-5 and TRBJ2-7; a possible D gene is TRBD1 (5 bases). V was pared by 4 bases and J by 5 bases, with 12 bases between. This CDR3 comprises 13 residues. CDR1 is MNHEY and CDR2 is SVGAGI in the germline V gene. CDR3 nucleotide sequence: TGTGCCAGCAGTTCTCCCAGGGCCCACGAGCAGTACTTC. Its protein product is CASSSPRAHEQYF.

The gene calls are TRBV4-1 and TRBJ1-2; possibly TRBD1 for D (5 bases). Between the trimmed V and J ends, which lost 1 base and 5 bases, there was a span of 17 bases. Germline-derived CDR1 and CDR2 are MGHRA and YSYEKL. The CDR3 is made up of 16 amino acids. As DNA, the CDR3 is TGCGCCAGCAGCCAAGTAAGCCGCGGGGGAACTTATGGCTACACCTTC. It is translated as CASSQVSRGGTYGYTF.

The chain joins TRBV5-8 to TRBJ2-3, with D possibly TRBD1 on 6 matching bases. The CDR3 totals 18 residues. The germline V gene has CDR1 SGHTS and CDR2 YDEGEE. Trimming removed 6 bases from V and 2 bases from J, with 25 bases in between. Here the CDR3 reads CASIRDDGGRGPTDTQYF. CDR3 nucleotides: TGTGCCAGCATCCGGGATGATGGAGGCAGGGGTCCCACAGATACGCAGTATTTT.

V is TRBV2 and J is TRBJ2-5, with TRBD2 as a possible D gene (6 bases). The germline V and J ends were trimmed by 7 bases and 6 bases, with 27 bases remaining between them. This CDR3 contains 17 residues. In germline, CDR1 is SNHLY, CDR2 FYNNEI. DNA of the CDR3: TGTGCCAGCAAAGGGAGGAGGCGGACCAGTTTAGGGAAGACCCAGTACTTC. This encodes CASKGRRRTSLGKTQYF.

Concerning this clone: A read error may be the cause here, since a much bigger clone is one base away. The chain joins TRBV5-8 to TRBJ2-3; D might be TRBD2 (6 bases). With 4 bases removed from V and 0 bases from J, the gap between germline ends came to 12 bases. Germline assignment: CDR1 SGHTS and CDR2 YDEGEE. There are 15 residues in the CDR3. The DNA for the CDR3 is TGTGCCAGCAGCCGAGGGACTTCTAGCACAGATACGCAGTATTTT. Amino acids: CASSRGTSSTDTQYF.